The sequence of this T cell receptor (beta chain) was determined in a study of T cell clones after liver transplantation. The overall study: Immunosuppression withdrawal was tried within 2 years after liver transplantation in this trial. Blood was drawn pre-transplant, before withdrawal, and after full or failed withdrawal.

Profiled with immunoSEQ multiplex PCR; TCRdb holds only in-frame clones, not every one. The data hold roughly 72,000 clones, with roughly 84% observed a single time. Findings of the study overall: The donor-reactive repertoire was only partly measurable in two subjects, lacking donor cells.

Regarding this clone: Its matching antigen is unknown.

This CDR3 is 13 amino acids long. Germline V lookup: CDR1 SGHRS, CDR2 YFSETQ. V was pared by 3 bases and J by 2 bases, with 8 bases between. Thawed unstimulated PBMCs were FACS-sorted by CD3, CD4 and CD8 into two populations. V is TRBV5-1 and J is TRBJ2-5; either TRBD1 or TRBD2 may fit D (5 bases each). The sample was CD4+ T cells from blood, taken around 50 months after liver transplant. This receptor was taken from a human patient who received a liver transplant. The graft donor may be the source of some T cells. The CDR3 sequence: CASSWGLQETQYF. The CDR3 region has the DNA TGCGCCAGCAGCTGGGGGTTGCAAGAGACCCAGTACTTC.